The clone carrying this TCR beta chain was detected ten times or more. The data derive from a study of identical twins. In TCRdb, the 5' RACE reads were re-called with MiXCR into one record per CDR3 protein. The data hold just under 650,000 distinct CDR3 sequences, with around 7.4% observed a single time. These records were also assigned to another study, of yellow fever vaccine responses in identical twins.

This clonotype was sampled from a young woman in good health. Source material: PBMCs.

CDR3 sequence reads: CSARLVASGRNEQFF. CDR3 sequence (DNA): TGCAGTGCTAGACTAGTGGCTAGCGGGCGCAATGAGCAGTTCTTC. V is TRBV20-1 and J is TRBJ2-1, with TRBD2 matching 8 bases. From germline, CDR1 is DFQATT and CDR2 SNEGSKA (reference sequence). The length of the CDR3 is 15 residues. With 2 bases clipped from V and 6 bases from J, the junction kept 9 bases outside the gene matches.